This entry describes one TCR beta chain. Antigen unknown. This CDR3 spans 16 amino acids. The source of the sample is a study of T cell responses to AZD1222 COVID-19 vaccine. Sequencing used immunoSEQ multiplex PCR; TCRdb keeps in-frame clones, though not all of them. The repertoire has about 83,000 clones, roughly 86% of them found once; the top ten carry roughly 9.4%. Study-wide results and caveats: Only a handful of AZD1222 recipients, roughly six in all, had baseline seropositivity. Among the donors, most were white British and more were female, and clonal diversity was possibly underestimated. Regions 160-218 and 743-854 held dominance among vaccine-associated CD4 TCRs, which spanned spike. When two AZD1222 doses had been given, Spike-specific TCR breadth and depth rose.

The V and J genes are TRBV21-1 and TRBJ1-2; the table's D call TRBD1 went unverified against the DNA. TRBV21-1 is recorded as a pseudogene. This receptor was taken from an adult in good health. The specimen was peripheral blood, collected on day 0 of AZD1222 vaccination. The CDR3: CASSNKPWQGTYGYTF. Written as DNA, the CDR3 is TGTGCCAGCAGCAATAAACCTTGGCAGGGGACCTATGGCTACACCTTC.